The clone carrying this TCR beta chain was found once. The data were obtained in a study of T cell responses to AZD1222 COVID-19 vaccine. From germline, CDR1 is MNHEY and CDR2 SVGAGI. This CDR3 has 14 amino acids. With 2 bases removed from V and 2 bases from J, the gap between germline ends came to 9 bases. TCRdb keeps only in-frame clones here, not all; method: immunoSEQ multiplex PCR. The table has tens of thousands of clones, around 90% seen once; the top ten hold 3.5% to 5%. This receptor was identified in an adult in good health. The input for sequencing was peripheral blood, taken on day 0 of AZD1222 vaccination. The V and J genes are TRBV6-5 and TRBJ1-2, with D unresolved. This CDR3 is CASSYGGPNYGYTF. CDR3 coding DNA: TGTGCCAGCAGTTACGGTGGTCCGAACTATGGCTACACCTTC.